This T cell receptor (beta chain) stems from a study of Graves' ophthalmopathy and Graves' hyperthyroidism. Deletions cut 5 bases from V and 2 bases from J, with 13 bases between. CDR1 and CDR2 from the germline V gene are SEHNR and FQNEAQ (reference sequence). The CDR3 is 14 residues long. Amplified TCR beta CDR3 regions were obtained using RNA transcripts as template. A first-round RT-PCR used HTBI primers, followed by a second-round multiplex PCR. One entry per CDR3 protein results from TCRdb running MiXCR on the multiplex PCR reads. The sample consists of more than 1,000,000 distinct CDR3 sequences, roughly two fifths of them appearing once. In this sample, this clonotype turned up many times.

Sequenced: peripheral blood or thyroid tissue (not recorded which). This sequence joins TRBV7-9 and TRBJ2-7, with D unresolved. The TCR comes from an adult man with Graves' hyperthyroidism. CDR3 region: CASSPSAPTYEQYF. The CDR3 bases are TGTGCCAGCAGCCCCAGCGCGCCTACCTACGAGCAGTACTTC.